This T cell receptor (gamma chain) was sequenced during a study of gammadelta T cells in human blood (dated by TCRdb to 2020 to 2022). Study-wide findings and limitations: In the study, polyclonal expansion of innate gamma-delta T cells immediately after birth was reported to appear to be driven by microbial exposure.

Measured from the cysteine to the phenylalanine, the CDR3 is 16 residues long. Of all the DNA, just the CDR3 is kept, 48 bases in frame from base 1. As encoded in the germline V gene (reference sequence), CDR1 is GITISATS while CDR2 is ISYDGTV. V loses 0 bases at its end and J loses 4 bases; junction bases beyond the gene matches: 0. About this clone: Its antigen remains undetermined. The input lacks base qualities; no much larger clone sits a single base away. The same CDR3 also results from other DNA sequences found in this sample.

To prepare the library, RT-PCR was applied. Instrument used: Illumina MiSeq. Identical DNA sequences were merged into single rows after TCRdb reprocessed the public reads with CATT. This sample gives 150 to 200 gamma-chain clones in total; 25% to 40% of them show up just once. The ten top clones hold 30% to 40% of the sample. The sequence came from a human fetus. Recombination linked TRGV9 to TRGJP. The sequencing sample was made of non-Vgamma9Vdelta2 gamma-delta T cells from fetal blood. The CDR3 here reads CALWEVQELGKKIKVF. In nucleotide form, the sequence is TGTGCCTTGTGGGAGGTGCAAGAGTTGGGCAAAAAAATCAAGGTATTT.